The 5 T cell receptor beta chains below all came from one sample that was sequenced in a study of control samples from healthy donors and cancer patients. Libraries were prepared by immunoSEQ multiplex PCR; TCRdb keeps only in-frame clonotypes and omits some of them. Here the sample spans some 150,000 clones, 91% being singletons. Sample: blood. These receptor sequences come from a man younger than 40 in good health.

This clone was seen more than once but under ten times. V usage is TRBV6-5 and J usage is TRBJ2-7, with 8 nucleotides matching TRBD1. V shed 5 bases and J 6 bases; nucleotides not matched to a gene: 9. The CDR3 length is 14 residues. Germline CDR1 and CDR2: MNHEY and SVGAGI. For the CDR3, the DNA is TGTGCCAGCAGTAGGACAGGGACCCTTTTCGAGCAGTACTTC. Its protein is CASSRTGTLFEQYF.

This clone was seen only once. The V and J genes are TRBV12-3 or TRBV12-4 and TRBJ1-6; D might be TRBD1 (5 bases). V gave up 7 bases and J gave up 10 bases, with 14 bases separating them. The CDR3 length is 13 residues. The CDR3 spells CASNRQGGSPLHF. For the CDR3, the DNA is TGTGCCAGCAATAGGCAGGGAGGATCACCCCTCCACTTT.

The chain has TRBV10-3 and TRBJ2-7; TRBD1 might be the D (8 bases). V was cut by 2 bases and J by 2 bases, with 16 bases left in between. The CDR3 sequence is 16 residues long. The germline CDR1 and CDR2 sequences are ENHRY and SYGVKD. The DNA for the CDR3 is TGTGCCATCAGTGAGCCGACAGGGGAGGGTACCTACGAGCAGTACTTC. This translates into CAISEPTGEGTYEQYF.

V and J are TRBV7-9 and TRBJ2-7; tentatively, D is TRBD1 or TRBD2 (5 bases each). Germline lookup yields CDR1 SEHNR and CDR2 FQNEAQ (reference sequence). V shed 4 bases and J shed 2 bases, with 21 bases lying between them. The CDR3 consists of 17 residues. The CDR3 DNA reads as TGTGCCAGCAGCTACGGGATTGCCGGGACGGGAACCTACGAGCAGTACTTC. It codes for CASSYGIAGTGTYEQYF.

J is TRBJ1-4 and V is TRBV5-1; D gene ambiguous. Looked up from germline, CDR1 is SGHRS and CDR2 is YFSETQ. V lost 4 bases and J 8 bases, leaving 15 bases between the germline ends. This CDR3 region has 14 residues. In DNA, the CDR3 is TGCGCCAGCAGCGTAACCGAATTCGGGGAAAAACTGTTTTTT. It specifies CASSVTEFGEKLFF.